This T cell receptor (beta chain) was sequenced during a study of blood T cells in healthy people across ages. Study-level findings and limits: As naive T cell percentage varied, TCR beta diversity correlated strongly with it. Estimates of diversity drawn from one million T cells were considered underestimates.

V dropped 5 bases and J dropped 7 bases, with 15 bases sitting between them. Per the germline V gene, CDR1 is SEHNR and CDR2 is FQNEAQ (reference sequence). The CDR3 length is 14 residues. A second roughly 6 to 11 cycle PCR used barcoded and J-beta primers. TCRdb ran MiXCR on the 5' RACE reads and lists one entry per CDR3 protein. This sample has more than 1,000,000 distinct CDR3 sequences, with less than 25% found just once. This clonotype was detected only a few times. Its antigen is unidentified. The individuals who served as donors were healthy Caucasians living in Russia, aged about 6 to 100. PBMCs numbering at least 7 million were isolated per sample. These data also featured in a second study, about T cells of mothers and their children.

What was sequenced was blood. The genes are TRBV7-9 and TRBJ2-1; possibly TRBD2 for D (6 bases). This receptor was taken from a girl aged 2-10 years in good health. The CDR3 spells CASSARDSDNEQFF. The CDR3 DNA reads as TGTGCCAGCAGCGCCCGGGACTCCGATAATGAGCAGTTCTTC. The full variable domain, with the rest looked up from reference TRBV7-9 and TRBJ2-1, is DTGVSQNPRHKITKRGQNVTFRCDPISEHNRLYWYRQTLGQGPEFLTYFQNEAQLEKSRLLSDRFSAERPKGSFSTLEIQRTEQGDSAMYLCASSARDSDNEQFFGPGTRLTVL.